The 13 T cell receptor beta chains reported below all come from one sample, sequenced in a study of cytomegalovirus exposure and HLA in healthy donors. The PCR was carried out with 60 Vbeta primers and 13 Jbeta primers. Sequenced by immunoSEQ multiplex PCR; TCRdb stores in-frame clones only, minus some. The sample shows more than 100,000 clones, 15% of them seen only once. Sequences were obtained from PBMCs. These receptors were obtained from a woman aged 18-29 years in good health and CMV-seronegative.

This clone was seen more than once but under ten times. The chain joins TRBV27 to TRBJ2-5; 8 nucleotides match TRBD2. The CDR3 is 15 residues long. J lost 5 bases, V lost 6 bases, and 11 bases had no gene match. The germline CDR1 and CDR2 sequences are MNHEY and SMNVEV (reference sequence). This CDR3 reads CASRVAAGGGETQYF. CDR3 nucleotides: TGTGCCAGCAGAGTAGCGGCGGGAGGAGGGGAGACCCAGTACTTC.

The J gene is TRBJ1-2, the V gene TRBV25-1; D gene uncertain. The CDR3 runs to 15 residues. Trimming cost V 3 bases and J 0 bases, with 11 bases left between them. Germline V gives CDR1 MGHDK, CDR2 SYGVNS. The CDR3 reads CASSDRQEANYGYTF. As DNA, the CDR3 is TGTGCCAGCAGTGATAGACAAGAAGCTAACTATGGCTACACCTTC.

The chain couples TRBV6-6 to TRBJ2-5; 12 nucleotides agree with TRBD2. With V trimmed by 4 bases and J by 4 bases, 4 bases remained unmatched. The CDR3 is 15 residues long. CDR1 is MNHNY and CDR2 is SVGAGI in the germline V gene (reference sequence). CDR3 residues: CASSSSGGAVETQYF. The CDR3 bases are TGTGCCAGCAGTTCTAGCGGGGGGGCCGTAGAGACCCAGTACTTC.

This sequence joins TRBV7-2 and TRBJ2-4; 8 bases are shared with TRBD2. Trimming removed 1 base from V and 6 bases from J; junction bases left unmatched: 8. The germline gives CDR1 SGHTA, CDR2 FQGNSA. The CDR3 runs 16 residues. CDR3 in DNA: TGTGCCAGCAGCTTAGTTCCGGGGGGGCCCGGAAACATTCAGTACTTC. It translates to CASSLVPGGPGNIQYF.

This clone has just a few counts. The chain is built from TRBV19 and TRBJ2-2; tentative D call: TRBD2 (5 bases). The V end was cut by 9 bases, the J end by 2 bases, with 13 bases between. The length of the CDR3 is 14 residues. Germline-derived CDR1 and CDR2 are LNHDA and SQIVND (reference sequence). CDR3 nucleotides: TGTGCCAGCCGGGATTGGCCCAACACCGGGGAGCTGTTTTTT. Translating gives CASRDWPNTGELFF.

The rearrangement uses TRBV7-9 and TRBJ1-2; D gene unclear. The length of the CDR3 is 13 residues. V gave up 4 bases and J gave up 8 bases, with 14 bases separating them. Germline V gene sequence: CDR1 SEHNR, CDR2 FQNEAQ (reference sequence). The chain's CDR3 is CASSSREASGYTF. The CDR3 nucleotides are TGTGCCAGCAGCTCCCGGGAGGCGTCCGGCTACACCTTC.

The chain carries TRBV28 and TRBJ1-1, with D possibly being TRBD1 (5 bases). The CDR3 runs to 14 residues. The germline V gene encodes CDR1 MDHEN and CDR2 SYDVKM. The V end was cut by 8 bases, the J end by 6 bases, with 19 bases between. DNA for the CDR3: TGTGCCAGCGGGGGGGGAATACCAATACCTGAAGCTTTCTTT. Translation gives CASGGGIPIPEAFF.

In this sample, this clone turned up a few times. The chain combines TRBV10-2 with TRBJ1-5; 9 bases align to TRBD1. Trimming removed 3 bases from V and 7 bases from J; junction bases left unmatched: 10. The CDR3 spans 16 residues. Germline loops: CDR1 WSHSY, CDR2 SAAADI. DNA of the CDR3: TGCGCCAGCAGTGACCCCCGGGACAGGGCCCTCCAGCCCCAGCATTTT. Translated, it gives CASSDPRDRALQPQHF.

The chain has TRBV2 and TRBJ2-2; the D gene is possibly TRBD1 (5 bases). Germline assignment: CDR1 SNHLY and CDR2 FYNNEI. V was trimmed by 5 bases and J by 2 bases, leaving 12 bases between them. The CDR3 contains 15 residues. CDR3 region: CASSHRTGNTGELFF. CDR3 coding DNA: TGTGCCAGCAGTCACCGAACAGGAAACACCGGGGAGCTGTTTTTT.

Only a few counts were recorded for this clone. The chain combines TRBV5-1 with TRBJ2-1; TRBD1 is a possible D gene (6 bases). V lost 2 bases, J lost 8 bases, and 8 bases lay in between. From germline, CDR1 is SGHRS and CDR2 YFSETQ. The CDR3 contains 12 residues. CDR3 in amino acids: CASSFRGYEQFF. The CDR3 coding sequence is TGCGCCAGCAGCTTCAGGGGCTATGAGCAGTTCTTC.

The V gene is TRBV7-3, the J gene TRBJ2-2, with D maybe TRBD2 (7 bases). V was cut by 5 bases and J by 8 bases, with 21 bases left in between. CDR3 length: 16 amino acids. From germline, CDR1 is SGHTA and CDR2 FQGTGA. The DNA for the CDR3 is TGTGCCAGCAGCCCACGCGGCGGGGGACACCGGGGGGAGCTGTTTTTT. Amino acid sequence: CASSPRGGGHRGELFF.

This sequence joins TRBV5-6 and TRBJ2-1; 7 nucleotides line up with TRBD2. CDR3 length equals 13 residues. Trimming at V came to 2 bases and at J to 9 bases, leaving 5 bases not matched to a gene. Germline V gene sequence: CDR1 SGHDT, CDR2 YYEEEE. The CDR3 DNA follows: TGTGCCAGCAGCTTAAGACCTAGCGGTGAGCAGTTCTTC. Translated, it gives CASSLRPSGEQFF.

Only a few counts were recorded for this clone. The chain is built from TRBV27 and TRBJ2-5; the match to TRBD2 covers 16 bases. The CDR3 contains 16 residues. Germline V CDR1 and CDR2: MNHEY, SMNVEV (reference sequence). For the CDR3, the DNA is TGTGTCACGAGGGGACTAGCGGGAGGGCCGGGAGAGACCCAGTACTTC. Its protein is CVTRGLAGGPGETQYF.